This TCR beta chain originates from a study of control samples from healthy donors and cancer patients. The table came from immunoSEQ multiplex PCR; TCRdb's copy has only in-frame clones and leaves some out. Of roughly 400,000 clones in the sample, 90% were seen once. Sequencing input: PBMCs. This clonotype was sampled from a man aged 35-49 years with head and neck cancer.

As DNA, the CDR3 is TGTGCCAGCAGCCTCCTCCAGGGAGGGTATTCTGAAGCTTTCTTT. Translation gives CASSLLQGGYSEAFF. The chain combines TRBV9 with TRBJ1-1; tentatively, D is TRBD1 (5 bases). Germline CDR1 reads SGDLS; CDR2 reads YYNGEE. With 4 bases removed from V and 6 bases from J, the gap between germline ends came to 19 bases. The CDR3 is made up of 15 amino acids. Based on the CDR3 plus reference TRBV9 and TRBJ1-1, the full variable domain is DSGVTQTPKHLITATGQRVTLRCSPRSGDLSVYWYQQSLDQGLQFLIQYYNGEERAKGNILERFSAQQFPDLHSELNLSSLELGDSALYFCASSLLQGGYSEAFFGQGTRLTVV.